This T cell receptor (beta chain) was observed in a study of control samples from healthy donors and cancer patients. Clones were sequenced by immunoSEQ multiplex PCR, and TCRdb holds only the in-frame ones, with some missing. This table holds some 120,000 clones, more than 75% found once. V lost 0 bases to trimming and J lost 4 bases, with 13 bases between them. Per the germline V gene, CDR1 is SGHDN and CDR2 is FVKESK. The length of the CDR3 is 16 residues. This clone counts as medium-sized (0.01 to 0.1%). What was sequenced was blood. The rearrangement uses TRBV14 and TRBJ1-3; perhaps TRBD1 as D (6 bases). The clonotype was recovered from a woman between 70 and 85 years old in good health. The CDR3 nucleotides are TGTGCCAGCAGCCAAGATGAGAGGGGGTCAGGAAACACCATATATTTT. Its translation is CASSQDERGSGNTIYF.